The sequence of this T cell receptor beta chain was determined in a study of regulatory T cells in long-lasting Graves disease. Looking at the study overall: Over 5 years of antithyroid drugs plus positive TSH receptor antibodies defined persistent Graves' disease. Study conclusions and caveats: Among persistent patients, a larger number of public clonotypes were shared (around 2,700) than among newly diagnosed patients (around 980). Favoring TRBV28, TRBJ1-2 and TRBJ2-5 was a feature seen in persistent disease. Lower TCR diversity was seen in persistent Graves' patients than in newly diagnosed ones.

Remarks on this clonotype: Its antigen is unidentified. A far larger clone is one nucleotide away, so this likely arose from a read error.

The TCR beta library used iRepertoire HTBI primers with Arm-PCR amplification of CDR3. TCRdb passed the multiplex PCR reads through MiXCR, listing each CDR3 protein once. The table has about 460,000 distinct CDR3 sequences, roughly 22% seen once; the top ten hold around 12%. Germline V gene sequence: CDR1 MNHEY, CDR2 SVGAGI. The CDR3 has 15 amino acids. V was shortened by 4 bases and J by 2 bases, with 15 bases between the two germline ends. Time point specified: persistent/refractory GD, antithyroid drugs over 5 years with positive TRAb. The TCR library used RNA extracted from PBMCs. The sequenced sample was peripheral blood mononuclear cells (PBMCs), obtained when the disease was refractory, from a patient treated with antithyroid drugs. The chain combines TRBV6-5 with TRBJ2-7, with D perhaps matching TRBD1 or TRBD2 (7 bases each). The receptor was derived from a female donor with Graves disease. Here the CDR3 DNA reads TGTGCCAGCAGTTTGACTAGCAGGGGGGCCTACGAGCAGTACTTC. As protein: CASSLTSRGAYEQYF.